Below are 3 T cell receptor beta chains sequenced from a single sample in a study of T cell changes during pregnancy in multiple sclerosis. TCRdb keeps only in-frame clones here, not all; method: immunoSEQ multiplex PCR. The sample includes approximately 84,000 clones, 94% of them seen just once. This specimen consisted of peripheral blood, obtained in the second trimester of pregnancy. The receptors come from a female donor in good health, enrolled as a control in a pregnancy study.

This clone was picked up one time. The CDR3 loop reads CASRTGVGEQYF. CDR3 coding DNA: TGTGCCAGCAGGACAGGGGTGGGCGAGCAGTACTTC. The chain couples TRBV6-5 to TRBJ2-7; TRBD1 aligns across 8 bases. Germline-derived CDR1 and CDR2 are MNHEY and SVGAGI. The junction had 4 bases not matched to a gene; V was cut back by 6 bases and J by 6 bases. The CDR3 runs 12 residues.

This chain joins TRBV10-1 and TRBJ2-7, with a weak D call TRBD1 (5 bases). Trimming shortened V by 0 bases and J by 2 bases, and 8 bases separated the two germline ends. CDR1 is WNHNN and CDR2 is SYGVQD in the germline V gene (reference sequence). CDR3 length: 14 residues. The CDR3 reads CASSESGLTYEQYF. CDR3 sequence (DNA): TGCGCCAGCAGTGAGTCGGGGCTCACCTACGAGCAGTACTTC.

The chain couples TRBV29-1 to TRBJ2-1; 9 positions match TRBD2. Germline values: CDR1 SQVTM, CDR2 ANQGSEA. The ends lost 4 bases at V and 7 bases at J; junction bases unmatched: 11. This CDR3 is built from 15 residues. The CDR3 DNA sequence: TGCAGCGTTGGGGCGGTGCGCGGGAGGGGTAATGAGCAGTTCTTC. Protein sequence: CSVGAVRGRGNEQFF.